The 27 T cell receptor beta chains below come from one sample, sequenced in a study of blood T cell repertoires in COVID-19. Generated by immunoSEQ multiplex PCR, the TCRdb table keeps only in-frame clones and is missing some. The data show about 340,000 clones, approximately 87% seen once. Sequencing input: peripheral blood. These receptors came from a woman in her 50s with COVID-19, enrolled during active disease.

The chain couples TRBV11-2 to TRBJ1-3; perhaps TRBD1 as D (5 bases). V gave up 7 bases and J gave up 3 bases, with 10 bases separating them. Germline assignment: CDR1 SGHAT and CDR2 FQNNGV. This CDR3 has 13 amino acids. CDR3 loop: CASTGTDGNTIYF. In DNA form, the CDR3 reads TGTGCCAGCACCGGGACTGATGGAAACACCATATATTTT. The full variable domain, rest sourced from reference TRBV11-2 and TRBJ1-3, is EAGVAQSPRYKIIEKRQSVAFWCNPISGHATLYWYQQILGQGPKLLIQFQNNGVVDDSQLPKDRFSAERLKGVDSTLKIQPAKLEDSAVYLCASTGTDGNTIYFGEGSWLTVV.

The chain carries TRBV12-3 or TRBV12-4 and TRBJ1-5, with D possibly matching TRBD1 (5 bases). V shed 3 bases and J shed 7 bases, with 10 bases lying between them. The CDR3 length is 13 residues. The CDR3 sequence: CASSLQGLQPQHF. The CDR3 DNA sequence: TGTGCCAGCAGTTTGCAGGGACTCCAGCCCCAGCATTTT.

CDR3 sequence (DNA): TGTGCCACATCCGGGGAGGGGACGAAGCCCCAGCATTTT. Protein: CATSGEGTKPQHF. The rearrangement joins TRBV28 to TRBJ1-5; D perhaps matches TRBD1 (5 bases). Per germline, CDR1 MDHEN and CDR2 SYDVKM. The CDR3 consists of 13 residues. Trimming removed 10 bases from V and 8 bases from J, with 18 bases in between.

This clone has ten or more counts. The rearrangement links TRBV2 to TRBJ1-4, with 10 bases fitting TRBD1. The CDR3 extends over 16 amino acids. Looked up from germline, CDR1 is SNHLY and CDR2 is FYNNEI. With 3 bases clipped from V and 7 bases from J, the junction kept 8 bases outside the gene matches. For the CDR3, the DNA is TGTGCCAGCAGTGAGGGGAGGGACAGGGGTGTTGAAAAACTGTTTTTT. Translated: CASSEGRDRGVEKLFF.

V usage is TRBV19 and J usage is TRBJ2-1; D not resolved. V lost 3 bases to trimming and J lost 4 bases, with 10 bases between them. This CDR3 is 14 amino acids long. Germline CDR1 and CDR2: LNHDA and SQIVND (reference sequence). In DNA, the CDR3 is TGTGCCAGTAGTATCTTAGTCCGATACAATGAGCAGTTCTTC. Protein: CASSILVRYNEQFF.

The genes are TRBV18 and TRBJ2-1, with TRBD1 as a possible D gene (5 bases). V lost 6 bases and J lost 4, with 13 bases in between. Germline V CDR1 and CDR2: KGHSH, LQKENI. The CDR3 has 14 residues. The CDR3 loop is CASSPTSGYNEQFF. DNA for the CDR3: TGTGCCAGCTCCCCCACGTCAGGGTACAATGAGCAGTTCTTC. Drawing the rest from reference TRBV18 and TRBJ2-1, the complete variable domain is NAGVMQNPRHLVRRRGQEARLRCSPMKGHSHVYWYRQLPEEGLKFMVYLQKENIIDESGMPKERFSAEFPKEGPSILRIQQVVRGDSAAYFCASSPTSGYNEQFFGPGTRLTVL.

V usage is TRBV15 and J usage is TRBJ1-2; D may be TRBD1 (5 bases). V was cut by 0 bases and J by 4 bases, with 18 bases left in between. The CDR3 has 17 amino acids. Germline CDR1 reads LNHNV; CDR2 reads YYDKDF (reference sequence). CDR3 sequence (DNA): TGTGCCACCAGCAGAGAGGTACCAGGGCAGGTCCCCTATGGCTACACCTTC. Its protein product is CATSREVPGQVPYGYTF.

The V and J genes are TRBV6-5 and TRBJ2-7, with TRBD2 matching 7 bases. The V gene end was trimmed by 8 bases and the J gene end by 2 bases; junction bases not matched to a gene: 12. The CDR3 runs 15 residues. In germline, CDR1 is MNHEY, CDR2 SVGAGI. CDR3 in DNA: TGTGCCAGCCGAAAGAAGAGGGAGGGCCCCTACGAGCAGTACTTC. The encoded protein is CASRKKREGPYEQYF.

Here the CDR3 DNA reads TGTGCCAGCAGCGCACAGGGTTTGGGATACGAGCAGTACTTC. The encoded protein is CASSAQGLGYEQYF. The chain employs TRBV11-2 and TRBJ2-7, with a possible D match to TRBD1 (6 bases). The V gene's germline CDR1 is SGHAT and CDR2 FQNNGV. V dropped 5 bases and J dropped 4 bases, with 15 bases sitting between them. This CDR3 spans 14 amino acids.

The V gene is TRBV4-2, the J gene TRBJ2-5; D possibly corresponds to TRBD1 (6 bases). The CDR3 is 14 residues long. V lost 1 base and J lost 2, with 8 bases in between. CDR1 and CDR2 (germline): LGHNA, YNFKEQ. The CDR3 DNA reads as TGTGCCAGCAGCCAAGGCGGACAGCAAGAGACCCAGTACTTC. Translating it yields CASSQGGQQETQYF.

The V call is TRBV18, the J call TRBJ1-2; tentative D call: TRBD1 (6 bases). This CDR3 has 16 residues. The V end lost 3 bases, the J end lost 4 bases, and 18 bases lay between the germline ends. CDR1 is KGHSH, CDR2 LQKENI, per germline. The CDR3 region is CASSPAGAAVGYGYTF. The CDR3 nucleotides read TGTGCCAGCTCACCGGCAGGGGCGGCTGTAGGCTATGGCTACACCTTC.

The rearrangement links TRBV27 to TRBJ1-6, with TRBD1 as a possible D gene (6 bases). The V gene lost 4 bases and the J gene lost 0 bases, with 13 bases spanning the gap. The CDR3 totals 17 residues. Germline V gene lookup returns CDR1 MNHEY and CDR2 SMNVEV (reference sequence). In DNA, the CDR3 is TGTGCCAGCAGTTGGGACAAAACAGGCTCCTATAATTCACCCCTCCACTTT. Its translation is CASSWDKTGSYNSPLHF.

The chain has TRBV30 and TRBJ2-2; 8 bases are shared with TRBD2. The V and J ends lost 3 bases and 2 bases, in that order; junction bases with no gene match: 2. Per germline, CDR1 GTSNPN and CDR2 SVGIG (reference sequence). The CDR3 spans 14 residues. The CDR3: CAWRRGANTGELFF. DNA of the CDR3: TGTGCCTGGAGGCGGGGGGCAAACACCGGGGAGCTGTTTTTT.

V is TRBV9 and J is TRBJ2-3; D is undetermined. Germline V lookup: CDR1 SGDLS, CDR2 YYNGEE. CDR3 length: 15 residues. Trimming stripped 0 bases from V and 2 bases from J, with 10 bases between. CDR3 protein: CASSVGFGPTDTQYF. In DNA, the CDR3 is TGTGCCAGCAGCGTAGGGTTTGGGCCCACAGATACGCAGTATTTT.

CDR3 amino acids: CASSLVGGTGGRETQYF. The CDR3 DNA is TGTGCCAGCAGCTTAGTGGGGGGGACAGGGGGCCGAGAGACCCAGTACTTC. V gene TRBV11-2 combines with J gene TRBJ2-5; 12 positions match TRBD1. The CDR3 extends over 17 amino acids. The germline gives CDR1 SGHAT, CDR2 FQNNGV. Germline trimming cut 1 base from V and 4 bases from J; bases unmatched to any gene: 7.

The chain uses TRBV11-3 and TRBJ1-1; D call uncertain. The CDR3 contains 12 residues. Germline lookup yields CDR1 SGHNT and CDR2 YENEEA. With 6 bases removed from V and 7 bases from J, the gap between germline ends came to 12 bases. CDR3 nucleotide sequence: TGTGCCAGCAGTCTAGGTTTTGGTGAAGCTTTCTTT. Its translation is CASSLGFGEAFF.

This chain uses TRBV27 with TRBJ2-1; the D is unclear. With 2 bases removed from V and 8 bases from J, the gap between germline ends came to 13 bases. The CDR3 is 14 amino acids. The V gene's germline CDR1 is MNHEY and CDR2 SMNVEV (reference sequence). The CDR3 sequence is CASSLITRSDEQFF. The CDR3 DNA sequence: TGTGCCAGCAGTTTAATTACCCGGTCTGATGAGCAGTTCTTC.

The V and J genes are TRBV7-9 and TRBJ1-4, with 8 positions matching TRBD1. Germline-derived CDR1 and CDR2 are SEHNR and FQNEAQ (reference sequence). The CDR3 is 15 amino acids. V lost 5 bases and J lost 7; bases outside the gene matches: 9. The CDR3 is CASSPWTGSSEKLFF. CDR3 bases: TGTGCCAGCAGCCCCTGGACAGGGTCAAGTGAAAAACTGTTTTTT.

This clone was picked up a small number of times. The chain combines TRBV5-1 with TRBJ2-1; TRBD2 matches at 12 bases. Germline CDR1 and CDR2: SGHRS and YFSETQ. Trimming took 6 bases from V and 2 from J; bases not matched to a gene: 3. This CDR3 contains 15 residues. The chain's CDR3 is CASTTSGSTYNEQFF. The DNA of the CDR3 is TGCGCCAGCACGACTAGCGGGAGTACCTACAATGAGCAGTTCTTC.

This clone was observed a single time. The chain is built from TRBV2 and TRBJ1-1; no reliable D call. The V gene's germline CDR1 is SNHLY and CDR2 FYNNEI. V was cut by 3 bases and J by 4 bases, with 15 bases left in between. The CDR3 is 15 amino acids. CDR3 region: CASSDLSSSFTEAFF. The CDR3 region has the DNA TGTGCCAGCAGTGATCTCAGTTCGTCTTTCACTGAAGCTTTCTTT.

This chain's CDR3 is CASGHGTGGIDTQYF. CDR3 DNA: TGTGCCAGCGGACACGGGACAGGGGGGATAGATACGCAGTATTTT. The chain links TRBV7-2 to TRBJ2-3; TRBD1 agrees at 11 bases. Germline V CDR1 and CDR2: SGHTA, FQGNSA. This CDR3 region has 15 residues. V dropped 8 bases and J dropped 5; count of bases not matched to a gene: 9.

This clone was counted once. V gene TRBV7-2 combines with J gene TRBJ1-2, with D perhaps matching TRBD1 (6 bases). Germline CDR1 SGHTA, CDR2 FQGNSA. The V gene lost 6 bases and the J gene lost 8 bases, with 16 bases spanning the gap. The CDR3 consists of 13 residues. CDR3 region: CASRYTGLEGYTF. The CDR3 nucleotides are TGTGCCAGCAGGTATACAGGGTTAGAGGGCTACACCTTC.

Here the CDR3 reads CASSSGWSQPQHF. The CDR3 nucleotides are TGTGCCAGCAGTTCGGGTTGGAGTCAGCCCCAGCATTTT. The V call is TRBV5-6, the J call TRBJ1-5, with D unresolved. CDR1 is SGHDT and CDR2 is YYEEEE in the germline V gene. The CDR3 spans 13 residues. Trimming took 5 bases from V and 6 from J, leaving 12 bases between them.

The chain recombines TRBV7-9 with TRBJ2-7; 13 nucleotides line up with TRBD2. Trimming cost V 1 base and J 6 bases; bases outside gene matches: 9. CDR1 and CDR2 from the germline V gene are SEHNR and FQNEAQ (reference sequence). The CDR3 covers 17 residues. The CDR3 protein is CASSLEWTSGSFGEQYF. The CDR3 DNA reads TGTGCCAGCAGCTTAGAGTGGACTAGCGGGAGTTTTGGCGAGCAGTACTTC.

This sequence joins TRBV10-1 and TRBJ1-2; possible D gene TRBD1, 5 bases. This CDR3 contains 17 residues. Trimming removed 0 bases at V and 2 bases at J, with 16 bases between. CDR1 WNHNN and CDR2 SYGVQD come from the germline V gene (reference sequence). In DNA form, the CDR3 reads TGCGCCAGCAGTGAGTCCCAGGGCCACAAGCAGAACTATGGCTACACCTTC. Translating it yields CASSESQGHKQNYGYTF.

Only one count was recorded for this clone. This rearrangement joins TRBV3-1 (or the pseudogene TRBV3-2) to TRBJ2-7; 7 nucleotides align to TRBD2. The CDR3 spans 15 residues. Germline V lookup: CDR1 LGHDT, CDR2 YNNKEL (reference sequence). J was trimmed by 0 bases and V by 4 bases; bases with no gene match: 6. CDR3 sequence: CASSPKAGNSYEQYF. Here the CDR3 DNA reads TGTGCCAGCAGCCCGAAAGCGGGGAACTCCTACGAGCAGTACTTC.

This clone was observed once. CDR3 coding DNA: TGTGCCAGTAGTGTCACTAAAGGAACAATCTATGAGCAGTTCTTC. As protein: CASSVTKGTIYEQFF. The chain combines TRBV19 with TRBJ2-1; no clear D gene. This CDR3 has 15 amino acids. Trimming removed 5 bases at V and 8 bases at J, with 19 bases between. Germline V gene data show CDR1 as LNHDA and CDR2 as SQIVND (reference sequence).